This T cell receptor beta chain emerged from a study of control samples from healthy donors and cancer patients (dated by TCRdb to about 2020). Turning to this clone: Its antigen target is currently unknown. No much larger clonotype is one base removed from it; base qualities were not supplied.

Trimming accounts for 5 bases at V and 0 bases at J, while the number of junction bases matched to no gene is 9. Including the terminal cysteine and phenylalanine, the CDR3 comprises 17 residues. The sequence is cut down to CDR3 DNA, 51 bases in frame from base 1. CDR1 MDHEN and CDR2 SYDVKM are derived from the germline V gene. Library preparation employed the immunoSEQ multiplex PCR assay. This is the immuneACCESS table as TCRdb keeps it, with only in-frame sequences that have V and J called. A part of the clones is gone; compared with another copy, unresolved V genes explain less than half, and the rest is unexplained. The sample has 150,000 to 200,000 clones on record, 90% to 95% of them singletons. Jointly, the top ten make up around 1.3% of the sample.

The clonotype comes from a woman aged 18-29 years in good health. The V and J genes are TRBV28 and TRBJ2-3, with TRBD2 matching 9 junction bases. The sequenced sample consisted of blood. The encoded CDR3 is CASSTLTTSGSTDTQYF. The nucleotide sequence is given as TGTGCCAGCAGTACTCTTACGACTAGCGGAAGCACAGATACGCAGTATTTT.